Ten or more counts support the clone carrying this TCR beta chain. Its antigen is unidentified. The data were obtained in a study of regulatory T cells in long-lasting Graves disease. The overall study: Graves' patients with a new diagnosis had received antithyroid drugs under 3 months. Notes on the study in general: Limited samples may have lowered accuracy.

Specified time point: newly diagnosed GD, antithyroid drugs for less than 3 months. Extracted RNA from PBMCs served as the source of the TCR library. CDR3-region Arm-PCR and iRepertoire HTBI primers produced the TCR beta libraries. Each CDR3 protein is one row after TCRdb ran MiXCR on the multiplex PCR reads. The data contain fewer than 550,000 distinct CDR3 sequences, about 15% of them singletons. The CDR3 is 15 amino acids. Germline CDR1 reads ENHRY; CDR2 reads SYGVKD. The J segment lost 3 bases and the V segment lost 2 bases, leaving 4 bases of the junction unmatched. These same records also appear under a second study, on T cells in Graves' hyperthyroidism and ophthalmopathy.

The specimen comprised peripheral blood mononuclear cells (PBMCs), sampled at new diagnosis, from a patient treated with antithyroid drugs. The chain couples TRBV10-3 to TRBJ2-5; 9 bases line up with TRBD1. The TCR was taken from a woman aged 40-65 years with Graves disease. The CDR3 spells CAISEGGTGKETQYF. CDR3 nucleotide sequence: TGTGCCATCAGTGAGGGAGGGACAGGGAAAGAGACCCAGTACTTC.